This T cell receptor beta chain was captured by sequencing in a study of T cell changes during pregnancy in multiple sclerosis. Here immunoSEQ multiplex PCR was the method, and the copy in TCRdb shows in-frame clones only, minus some. The sample has about 52,000 clones, around 94% seen once; the top ten hold around 0.74%. The CDR3 is 13 amino acids. V lost 3 bases and J 5 bases, leaving 9 bases between the germline ends. Germline CDR1 SGHKS, CDR2 YYEKEE (reference sequence). The chain links TRBV5-5 to TRBJ2-1; weak D call: TRBD1 (5 bases). This receptor was identified in a female donor with multiple sclerosis, enrolled in a pregnancy study. Sequencing used CD4+ T cells from peripheral blood mononuclear cells, obtained in the third trimester of pregnancy. Here the CDR3 reads CASSWLGHNEQFF. The CDR3 DNA is TGTGCCAGCAGCTGGTTGGGGCACAATGAGCAGTTCTTC.